This is a list of T cell receptor beta chains from one sample in a study of Tregs in tolerant kidney transplant recipients. The method was immunoSEQ multiplex PCR; TCRdb's version includes in-frame clones alone and lacks a portion of them. Of 240,000 or so clones in the sample, about four fifths were seen once. What was sequenced was CD4+ T cells from blood. These receptor sequences come from a human donor in good health. Both conserved end residues are part of each CDR3. The D gene is left open where the match is weak. The size of a clone is reported for some rows only, either as once, few or many, or as a class for expanded clones.

clone size: NA
J gene: TRBJ2-1
D gene: TRBD2
V gene: TRBV18
CDR3 protein: CASSVLAGETYNEQFF
CDR3 DNA: TGTGCCAGCTCAGTGTTAGCGGGGGAGACCTACAATGAGCAGTTCTTC

clone size: NA
J gene: TRBJ1-2
D gene: NA
V gene: TRBV2
CDR3 protein: CASRPQGDLGYTF
CDR3 DNA: TGTGCCAGCAGGCCCCAAGGGGACCTTGGCTACACCTTC

clone size: NA
J gene: TRBJ2-3
D gene: NA
V gene: TRBV2
CDR3 protein: CASRSPGRTWGDTQYF
CDR3 DNA: TGTGCCAGCAGATCACCTGGTCGGACCTGGGGAGATACGCAGTATTTT

clone size: NA
J gene: TRBJ2-5
D gene: NA
V gene: TRBV2
CDR3 protein: CASKLQETQYF
CDR3 DNA: TGTGCCAGCAAGCTGCAAGAGACCCAGTACTTC

clone size: NA
J gene: TRBJ1-5
D gene: TRBD1
V gene: TRBV6-5
CDR3 protein: CASSRTGTYDQPQHF
CDR3 DNA: TGTGCCAGCAGCCGGACAGGGACTTATGATCAGCCCCAGCATTTT

clone size: NA
J gene: TRBJ2-2
D gene: NA
V gene: TRBV20-1
CDR3 protein: CSGHTGELFF
CDR3 DNA: TGCAGTGGGCACACCGGGGAGCTGTTTTTT

clone size: NA
J gene: TRBJ2-3
D gene: TRBD1
V gene: TRBV11-3
CDR3 protein: CASSLRGGADTQYF
CDR3 DNA: TGTGCCAGCAGCTTGAGAGGGGGCGCAGATACGCAGTATTTT

clone size: NA
J gene: TRBJ2-7
D gene: NA
V gene: TRBV7-8
CDR3 protein: CASSISGQSGEQYF
CDR3 DNA: TGTGCCAGCAGCATCTCGGGGCAGTCGGGCGAGCAGTACTTC

clone size: NA
J gene: TRBJ2-7
D gene: NA
V gene: TRBV5-1
CDR3 protein: CASSLAADRSYEQYF
CDR3 DNA: TGCGCCAGCAGCTTGGCCGCAGACAGATCCTACGAGCAGTACTTC

clone size: NA
J gene: TRBJ2-6
D gene: NA
V gene: TRBV19
CDR3 protein: CASSIDNRGANVLTF
CDR3 DNA: TGTGCCAGTAGTATAGATAACCGCGGGGCCAACGTCCTGACTTTC

clone size: NA
J gene: TRBJ2-3
D gene: TRBD2
V gene: TRBV29-1
CDR3 protein: CSVGGTSGRTDTQYF
CDR3 DNA: TGCAGCGTTGGGGGGACTAGCGGGAGAACAGATACGCAGTATTTT

clone size: NA
J gene: TRBJ1-2
D gene: NA
V gene: TRBV9
CDR3 protein: CASSVYEGAVYGYTF
CDR3 DNA: TGTGCCAGCAGCGTATACGAAGGGGCCGTCTATGGCTACACCTTC

clone size: once
J gene: TRBJ2-5
D gene: NA
V gene: TRBV11-3
CDR3 protein: CASSSGGTQYF
CDR3 DNA: TGTGCCAGCAGCTCCGGGGGGACCCAGTACTTC

clone size: NA
J gene: TRBJ1-5
D gene: NA
V gene: TRBV5-1
CDR3 protein: CASSRDGNQPQHF
CDR3 DNA: TGCGCCAGCAGCAGGGACGGGAATCAGCCCCAGCATTTT

clone size: NA
J gene: TRBJ2-3
D gene: NA
V gene: TRBV5-1
CDR3 protein: CASSPASRVFTDTQYF
CDR3 DNA: TGCGCCAGCAGCCCCGCGTCCAGGGTCTTCACAGATACGCAGTATTTT

clone size: NA
J gene: TRBJ2-5
D gene: TRBD2
V gene: TRBV5-1
CDR3 protein: CASTPGTSGRETQYF
CDR3 DNA: TGCGCCAGCACCCCCGGGACTAGCGGGAGAGAGACCCAGTACTTC

clone size: NA
J gene: TRBJ1-1
D gene: NA
V gene: TRBV6-1
CDR3 protein: CASNARKSTEAFF
CDR3 DNA: TGTGCCAGCAACGCACGGAAGAGCACTGAAGCTTTCTTT

clone size: few
J gene: TRBJ1-3
D gene: TRBD1
V gene: TRBV9
CDR3 protein: CASSDRTGAGNTIYF
CDR3 DNA: TGTGCCAGCAGCGATAGGACAGGGGCTGGAAACACCATATATTTT

clone size: NA
J gene: TRBJ1-1
D gene: TRBD1
V gene: TRBV18
CDR3 protein: CASSPRQGGNTEAFF
CDR3 DNA: TGTGCCAGCTCACCAAGACAGGGTGGGAACACTGAAGCTTTCTTT

clone size: NA
J gene: TRBJ2-7
D gene: NA
V gene: TRBV5-1
CDR3 protein: CASSSAPSASSYEQYF
CDR3 DNA: TGCGCCAGCAGCTCGGCCCCTAGCGCAAGCTCCTACGAGCAGTACTTC

clone size: NA
J gene: TRBJ1-1
D gene: TRBD1
V gene: TRBV6-5
CDR3 protein: CASSYSGTGLNTEAFF
CDR3 DNA: TGTGCCAGCAGTTACTCTGGGACAGGACTGAACACTGAAGCTTTCTTT

clone size: NA
J gene: TRBJ1-1
D gene: NA
V gene: TRBV5-1
CDR3 protein: CASSGWENTEAFF
CDR3 DNA: TGCGCCAGCAGCGGGTGGGAAAACACTGAAGCTTTCTTT

clone size: NA
J gene: TRBJ1-4
D gene: NA
V gene: TRBV4-2
CDR3 protein: CASSQDGLQRYLVRNEKLFF
CDR3 DNA: TGTGCCAGCAGCCAAGATGGGCTACAGAGATACCTTGTCCGGAATGAAAAACTGTTTTTT

clone size: NA
J gene: TRBJ1-2
D gene: TRBD1
V gene: TRBV9
CDR3 protein: CASSPQAGTAAHGYTF
CDR3 DNA: TGTGCCAGCAGCCCCCAGGCGGGGACAGCTGCCCATGGCTACACCTTC

clone size: NA
J gene: TRBJ2-5
D gene: TRBD1
V gene: TRBV27
CDR3 protein: CASSNGQGPGETQYF
CDR3 DNA: TGTGCCAGCAGTAACGGACAGGGGCCTGGGGAGACCCAGTACTTC

clone size: NA
J gene: TRBJ2-3
D gene: NA
V gene: TRBV2
CDR3 protein: CASDWGTDTQYF
CDR3 DNA: TGTGCCAGCGACTGGGGCACAGATACGCAGTATTTT

clone size: NA
J gene: TRBJ2-7
D gene: NA
V gene: TRBV30
CDR3 protein: CAWSLGTGGGEQYF
CDR3 DNA: TGTGCCTGGAGTCTCGGGACGGGTGGAGGCGAGCAGTACTTC

clone size: NA
J gene: TRBJ2-1
D gene: NA
V gene: TRBV9
CDR3 protein: CASSVRVYNEQFF
CDR3 DNA: TGTGCCAGCAGCGTAAGGGTCTACAATGAGCAGTTCTTC

clone size: NA
J gene: TRBJ2-3
D gene: TRBD2
V gene: TRBV5-1
CDR3 protein: CASVRGGSTDTQYF
CDR3 DNA: TGCGCCAGCGTCCGGGGGGGAAGCACAGATACGCAGTATTTT

clone size: NA
J gene: TRBJ2-2
D gene: TRBD2
V gene: TRBV5-1
CDR3 protein: CASIPTSGNTGELFF
CDR3 DNA: TGCGCCAGCATCCCTACTAGCGGAAACACCGGGGAGCTGTTTTTT

clone size: NA
J gene: TRBJ2-1
D gene: TRBD2
V gene: TRBV13
CDR3 protein: CASSLVGGTNEQFF
CDR3 DNA: TGTGCCAGCAGCTTAGTGGGAGGGACGAATGAGCAGTTCTTC

clone size: NA
J gene: TRBJ2-1
D gene: TRBD2
V gene: TRBV19
CDR3 protein: CASRRESPYNEQFF
CDR3 DNA: TGTGCCAGTAGGCGGGAGAGCCCCTACAATGAGCAGTTCTTC

clone size: NA
J gene: TRBJ2-7
D gene: NA
V gene: TRBV7-3
CDR3 protein: CASSPSGNEFEQYF
CDR3 DNA: TGTGCCAGCAGCCCCTCGGGAAACGAGTTTGAGCAGTACTTC

clone size: NA
J gene: TRBJ1-5
D gene: NA
V gene: TRBV5-1
CDR3 protein: CASSRVGNQPQHF
CDR3 DNA: TGCGCCAGCAGCCGGGTGGGCAATCAGCCCCAGCATTTT

clone size: NA
J gene: TRBJ1-1
D gene: NA
V gene: TRBV5-1
CDR3 protein: CASSLTVNTEAFF
CDR3 DNA: TGCGCCAGCAGCTTGACAGTGAACACTGAAGCTTTCTTT

clone size: NA
J gene: TRBJ1-1
D gene: NA
V gene: TRBV9
CDR3 protein: CASSVQSLDTEAFF
CDR3 DNA: TGTGCCAGCAGCGTGCAGTCACTGGACACTGAAGCTTTCTTT

clone size: NA
J gene: TRBJ2-7
D gene: TRBD1
V gene: TRBV5-5
CDR3 protein: CASSPGQGYYEQYF
CDR3 DNA: TGTGCCAGCAGCCCGGGACAGGGGTACTACGAGCAGTACTTC

clone size: NA
J gene: TRBJ2-4
D gene: TRBD2
V gene: TRBV6-5
CDR3 protein: CASSKTGGGNIQYF
CDR3 DNA: TGTGCCAGCAGTAAGACTGGGGGGGGAAACATTCAGTACTTC

clone size: few
J gene: TRBJ2-3
D gene: NA
V gene: TRBV2
CDR3 protein: CATSGTSDTQYF
CDR3 DNA: TGTGCCACCTCCGGGACCTCAGATACGCAGTATTTT

clone size: NA
J gene: TRBJ2-3
D gene: NA
V gene: TRBV2
CDR3 protein: CASTRETPDTQYF
CDR3 DNA: TGTGCCAGCACACGGGAGACCCCAGATACGCAGTATTTT

clone size: NA
J gene: TRBJ2-2
D gene: NA
V gene: TRBV5-1
CDR3 protein: CASYESITGELFF
CDR3 DNA: TGCGCCAGCTATGAGAGCATCACCGGGGAGCTGTTTTTT

clone size: NA
J gene: TRBJ2-2
D gene: NA
V gene: TRBV5-1
CDR3 protein: CASSLRNSNTGELFF
CDR3 DNA: TGCGCCAGCAGCTTAAGGAATTCGAACACCGGGGAGCTGTTTTTT

clone size: NA
J gene: TRBJ1-2
D gene: NA
V gene: TRBV6-4
CDR3 protein: CASSPQSGGIYGYTF
CDR3 DNA: TGTGCCAGCAGCCCTCAATCGGGAGGAATCTATGGCTACACCTTC

clone size: NA
J gene: TRBJ2-6
D gene: TRBD1
V gene: TRBV2
CDR3 protein: CASRGGQGAAGANVLTF
CDR3 DNA: TGCGCCAGCAGAGGGGGACAGGGGGCGGCTGGGGCCAACGTCCTGACTTTC

clone size: NA
J gene: TRBJ1-1
D gene: TRBD1
V gene: TRBV5-4
CDR3 protein: CASRSTGVTEAFF
CDR3 DNA: TGTGCCAGCAGGTCGACAGGGGTCACTGAAGCTTTCTTT

clone size: NA
J gene: TRBJ1-1
D gene: NA
V gene: TRBV7-9
CDR3 protein: CASSFVGGMNTEAFF
CDR3 DNA: TGTGCCAGCAGCTTTGTTGGGGGCATGAACACTGAAGCTTTCTTT

clone size: once
J gene: TRBJ1-2
D gene: NA
V gene: TRBV6-1
CDR3 protein: CASSDGGGSNYGYTF
CDR3 DNA: TGTGCCAGCAGTGATGGGGGGGGGTCGAACTATGGCTACACCTTC

clone size: once
J gene: TRBJ2-7
D gene: NA
V gene: TRBV15
CDR3 protein: CATSRERAPMGAEQYF
CDR3 DNA: TGTGCCACCAGCAGAGAGAGAGCCCCAATGGGCGCCGAGCAGTACTTC

clone size: NA
J gene: TRBJ1-5
D gene: NA
V gene: TRBV2
CDR3 protein: CASRSGQRDNQPQHF
CDR3 DNA: TGTGCCAGCAGAAGCGGACAGAGAGACAATCAGCCCCAGCATTTT

clone size: NA
J gene: TRBJ2-7
D gene: TRBD1
V gene: TRBV10-2
CDR3 protein: CASSRLGQGSYEQYF
CDR3 DNA: TGCGCCAGCAGTAGATTGGGACAGGGCTCCTACGAGCAGTACTTC

clone size: NA
J gene: TRBJ1-1
D gene: NA
V gene: TRBV30
CDR3 protein: CAWSAGPNTEAFF
CDR3 DNA: TGTGCCTGGAGTGCCGGACCGAACACTGAAGCTTTCTTT

clone size: NA
J gene: TRBJ2-7
D gene: NA
V gene: TRBV4-2
CDR3 protein: CASSQDHETRGSYEQYF
CDR3 DNA: TGTGCCAGCAGCCAAGATCATGAGACCAGGGGCTCCTACGAGCAGTACTTC

clone size: NA
J gene: TRBJ2-4
D gene: NA
V gene: TRBV5-5
CDR3 protein: CASSPVVGKNIQYF
CDR3 DNA: TGTGCCAGCAGCCCGGTCGTCGGCAAAAACATTCAGTACTTC

clone size: NA
J gene: TRBJ2-3
D gene: TRBD2
V gene: TRBV7-9
CDR3 protein: CASSLVAGAPVTQYF
CDR3 DNA: TGTGCCAGCAGCTTAGTAGCGGGGGCCCCTGTTACGCAGTATTTT

clone size: once
J gene: TRBJ1-4
D gene: NA
V gene: TRBV7-9
CDR3 protein: CASSSRTGSDEKLFF
CDR3 DNA: TGTGCCAGCAGCTCCAGAACAGGGTCGGATGAAAAACTGTTTTTT

clone size: NA
J gene: TRBJ2-4
D gene: NA
V gene: TRBV4-1
CDR3 protein: CASSLGGARTPKNIQYF
CDR3 DNA: TGCGCCAGCAGCCTAGGGGGAGCTCGTACCCCCAAAAACATTCAGTACTTC

clone size: NA
J gene: TRBJ1-1
D gene: TRBD1
V gene: TRBV5-1
CDR3 protein: CASSLTGGKGTEAFF
CDR3 DNA: TGCGCCAGCAGCTTAACAGGGGGCAAGGGGACTGAAGCTTTCTTT

clone size: NA
J gene: TRBJ1-3
D gene: NA
V gene: TRBV5-4
CDR3 protein: CASSLLPVRGNTIYF
CDR3 DNA: TGTGCCAGCAGCTTGCTACCCGTTAGAGGAAACACCATATATTTT

clone size: NA
J gene: TRBJ2-1
D gene: TRBD2
V gene: TRBV6-5
CDR3 protein: CASSYEAGGSEQFF
CDR3 DNA: TGTGCCAGCAGTTACGAAGCGGGGGGCAGTGAGCAGTTCTTC

clone size: few
J gene: TRBJ2-2
D gene: NA
V gene: TRBV27
CDR3 protein: CASSLLGTHANTGELFF
CDR3 DNA: TGTGCCAGCAGTTTACTGGGGACTCACGCGAACACCGGGGAGCTGTTTTTT